This is a list of T cell receptor beta chains from one sample in a study of post-analysis software for immune sequencing data. Via MiXCR, TCRdb re-called the PCR reads, giving one row per CDR3 protein. This table has about 770,000 distinct CDR3 sequences, about half appearing once. The sequencing input was blood. The receptors shown here come from a girl aged 5-17 years with multiple sclerosis. Both conserved end residues are part of each CDR3. The order of the fields is V gene, J gene, clone size, D gene, CDR3 protein, CDR3 DNA. The D gene is left open where the match is weak. Size values are once, few and many counts, or a class for expanded clones, and some rows have none.

>TRBV9|TRBJ2-3|.|.
CASSGDGVTQYF
TGTGCCAGCAGCGGCGACGGGGTAACGCAGTATTTT
>TRBV11-2|TRBJ2-7|.|.
CASSLTRAGLLFPTCEQYF
TGTGCCAGCAGTTTAACCCGCGCAGGGCTACTGTTCCCGACCTGCGAGCAGTACTTC
>TRBV30|TRBJ2-5|.|TRBD1
CAWSMGDRLKETQYF
TGTGCCTGGAGTATGGGGGACAGGCTAAAAGAGACCCAGTACTTC
>TRBV24-1|TRBJ1-2|once|TRBD1
CTTSGPGQGYGYTF
TGTACCACCAGTGGCCCAGGACAGGGCTATGGCTACACCTTC
>TRBV25-1|TRBJ2-2|.|.
CASTESGKSTGELFF
TGTGCCAGCACCGAATCGGGAAAAAGCACCGGGGAGCTGTTTTTT
>TRBV7-9|TRBJ2-1|.|.
CASSLAHQDSNEQFF
TGTGCCAGCAGCTTAGCCCACCAAGACAGCAATGAGCAGTTCTTC
>TRBV6-2/TRBV6-3|TRBJ1-2|few|.
CASSPLHPGSYTF
TGTGCCAGCAGTCCACTACACCCCGGGAGCTACACCTTC
>TRBV13|TRBJ2-1|.|.
CASSPPIGRDSNEQFF
TGTGCCAGCAGTCCCCCAATTGGGCGGGATAGTAATGAGCAGTTCTTC
>TRBV10-3|TRBJ2-7|.|.
CAIRREAYEQYF
TGTGCCATCAGACGAGAAGCCTACGAGCAGTACTTC
>TRBV4-1|TRBJ1-5|.|.
CASSQNTEGFEPQHF
TGCGCCAGCAGCCAGAACACAGAAGGATTTGAGCCCCAGCATTTT
>TRBV20-1|TRBJ2-3|.|.
CSAFSPAVVDDTQYF
TGCAGTGCTTTCTCCCCAGCTGTGGTTGACGATACGCAGTATTTT
>TRBV4-3|TRBJ2-2|.|.
CASSPLDRGELFF
TGCGCCAGCAGCCCTTTAGATCGCGGGGAGCTGTTTTTT
>TRBV5-1|TRBJ1-6|.|.
CASSLATVNSPLHF
TGCGCCAGCAGCTTGGCTACCGTTAATTCACCCCTCCACTTT
>TRBV29-1|TRBJ1-2|few|.
CSAWRGANYGYTF
TGCAGCGCCTGGCGGGGTGCTAACTATGGCTACACCTTC
>TRBV5-6|TRBJ2-1|.|TRBD2
CASSGRLALYNEQFF
TGTGCCAGCAGCGGCCGACTAGCGCTATACAATGAGCAGTTCTTC
>TRBV7-9|TRBJ2-7|.|.
CASSLTQYEQYF
TGTGCCAGCAGCTTAACACAGTACGAGCAGTACTTC
>TRBV3-1|TRBJ1-1|.|.
CASSLRTGMNTEAFF
TGTGCCAGCAGCCTTCGGACTGGGATGAACACTGAAGCTTTCTTT
>TRBV12-3/TRBV12-4|TRBJ2-7|.|TRBD1
CASSSDRGVSSYEQYF
TGTGCCAGCAGTTCGGACAGGGGGGTTAGCTCCTACGAGCAGTACTTC
>TRBV27|TRBJ2-3|.|.
CASIGGDTQYF
TGTGCCAGCATAGGGGGGGATACGCAGTATTTT
>TRBV7-9|TRBJ2-1|.|TRBD1
CASSWGRGITLEQFF
TGTGCCAGCAGCTGGGGCAGGGGGATCACACTTGAGCAGTTCTTC
>TRBV7-6|TRBJ2-7|.|.
CASSTRDSYYEQYF
TGTGCCAGCAGCACCCGGGACTCTTATTACGAGCAGTACTTC
>TRBV9|TRBJ1-1|.|TRBD1
CASSAIDRAAFF
TGTGCCAGCAGCGCCATCGACAGGGCGGCTTTCTTT
>TRBV7-3|TRBJ2-7|few|TRBD1
CASSPQGVSYEQYF
TGTGCCAGCAGCCCACAGGGGGTATCCTACGAGCAGTACTTC
>TRBV20-1|TRBJ1-2|few|.
CSAREGARGYTF
TGCAGTGCTAGAGAAGGGGCGCGAGGCTACACCTTC
>TRBV15|TRBJ2-1|.|.
CATSRDPGNEQFF
TGTGCCACCAGCAGAGATCCAGGGAATGAGCAGTTCTTC
>TRBV4-2|TRBJ2-7|few|.
CASSQDLSGSSYEQYF
TGTGCCAGCAGCCAAGATTTAAGCGGTAGCTCCTACGAGCAGTACTTC
>TRBV6-2/TRBV6-3|TRBJ2-1|.|TRBD1
CASSRQGIDEQFF
TGTGCCAGCAGTCGACAGGGCATCGATGAGCAGTTCTTC
>TRBV6-5|TRBJ2-7|few|TRBD1
CASSSLGDRGRYEQYF
TGTGCCAGCAGTTCCCTAGGGGACAGGGGACGGTACGAGCAGTACTTC
>TRBV6-5|TRBJ2-7|.|.
CASSSYIPRGEQYF
TGTGCCAGCAGTTCTTACATCCCGCGGGGCGAGCAGTACTTC
>TRBV9|TRBJ1-2|.|.
CASSVATGPDGYTF
TGTGCCAGCAGCGTAGCTACGGGGCCGGATGGCTACACCTTC
>TRBV7-2|TRBJ1-1|few|.
CASSFTGGTEAFF
TGTGCCAGCAGCTTCACAGGCGGGACTGAAGCTTTCTTT
>TRBV6-4|TRBJ2-7|.|TRBD2
CARPGLPSYEQYF
TGTGCCAGGCCGGGACTACCTTCTTACGAGCAGTACTTC
>TRBV20-1|TRBJ1-4|.|.
CSASSVIGNEKLFF
TGCAGTGCTAGTTCGGTCATCGGCAATGAAAAACTGTTTTTT
>TRBV20-1|TRBJ2-5|few|.
CSASGTPEGTQYF
TGCAGTGCTAGTGGGACGCCAGAAGGGACCCAGTACTTC
>TRBV7-2|TRBJ2-7|.|TRBD2
CASSLGLAAFYEQYF
TGTGCCAGCAGCTTAGGGCTAGCGGCCTTCTACGAGCAGTACTTC
>TRBV20-1|TRBJ2-5|.|TRBD1
CSVTLDRAGQETQYF
TGCAGTGTTACCCTCGACAGGGCGGGCCAAGAGACCCAGTACTTC
>TRBV20-1|TRBJ2-1|few|.
CSALYNEQFF
TGCAGTGCCCTATACAATGAGCAGTTCTTC
>TRBV29-1|TRBJ2-7|.|.
CSVEGTELLSQYF
TGCAGCGTTGAAGGGACGGAATTATTGTCCCAGTACTTC
>TRBV20-1|TRBJ2-1|once|.
CSARVVGSDEQFF
TGCAGTGCTAGAGTAGTCGGGAGCGATGAGCAGTTCTTC
>TRBV5-1|TRBJ2-1|few|.
CASSPTGPNNEQFF
TGCGCCAGCAGCCCAACAGGGCCCAACAATGAGCAGTTCTTC
>TRBV10-1|TRBJ2-5|.|.
CASIPAGRGQETQYF
TGCGCCAGCATCCCAGCGGGAAGGGGGCAAGAGACCCAGTACTTC
>TRBV5-6|TRBJ2-1|.|.
CASSLGGRYNEQFF
TGTGCCAGCAGCTTGGGCGGGCGCTACAATGAGCAGTTCTTC
>TRBV11-3|TRBJ2-1|once|TRBD2
CASSIAGIYNEQFF
TGTGCCAGCAGTATAGCGGGAATATACAATGAGCAGTTCTTC
>TRBV29-1|TRBJ2-5|once|TRBD2
CSVEDPRELAGGGETQYF
TGCAGCGTTGAAGATCCTCGAGAACTAGCGGGAGGGGGAGAGACCCAGTACTTC
>TRBV28|TRBJ1-4|.|.
CASSPNESTNEKLFF
TGTGCCAGCAGCCCGAATGAGAGCACGAATGAAAAACTGTTTTTT
>TRBV20-1|TRBJ1-2|.|TRBD1
CSADAPGQGNYGYTF
TGCAGTGCTGACGCGCCGGGACAGGGGAACTATGGCTACACCTTC
>TRBV7-2|TRBJ2-4|few|TRBD1
CASSPRQGRNIQYF
TGTGCCAGCAGCCCCCGACAGGGGAGGAACATTCAGTACTTC
>TRBV3-1|TRBJ2-7|.|.
CASSLWTGTYEQYF
TGTGCCAGCAGCCTTTGGACCGGGACTTACGAGCAGTACTTC
>TRBV4-3|TRBJ1-5|.|.
CASSPRVSGNQPQHF
TGCGCCAGCAGCCCCAGGGTTTCGGGGAATCAGCCCCAGCATTTT
>TRBV29-1|TRBJ1-2|few|.
CSVEERRPYGYTF
TGCAGCGTTGAAGAACGGCGCCCCTATGGCTACACCTTC
>TRBV11-3|TRBJ2-5|once|.
CASSLDRTETQYF
TGTGCCAGCAGCTTAGACAGAACGGAGACCCAGTACTTC
>TRBV27|TRBJ2-7|.|TRBD1
CASSPPPGQAPYEQYF
TGTGCCAGCAGTCCCCCTCCAGGACAGGCGCCTTACGAGCAGTACTTC
>TRBV29-1|TRBJ2-1|.|.
CSVEKGLENEQFF
TGCAGCGTTGAGAAGGGGCTAGAGAATGAGCAGTTCTTC
>TRBV29-1|TRBJ2-7|few|TRBD1
CSVGPGQTEQYF
TGCAGCGTTGGGCCGGGACAGACCGAGCAGTACTTC